The entry that follows covers one T cell receptor (beta chain) sequence. Its antigen is unknown. This entry comes from a study of T-cell memory formation after mild COVID-19. Study summary: TCR clusters mostly belonged to single donors.

Study observations and caveats: CD4+ bias marked clones expanding day 15 to 37, unlike balanced contracting clones. In pre-infection memory, a portion of responding clones appeared, which suggested that cross-reactive memory joined.

The ends were cut back, 2 bases at V and 2 bases at J, with 16 bases in the middle. There are 16 residues in the CDR3. TCRdb passed the 5' RACE reads through MiXCR, listing each CDR3 protein once. Among about 470,000 distinct CDR3 sequences listed, roughly 18% were seen once. This clonotype was sampled from an adult woman who had mild COVID-19 (a few samples of this study predate the infection). Cell type and time point are not known. Sequencing was performed on PBMCs or a T cell subset sorted from them (not recorded which). The chain carries TRBV12-3 or TRBV12-4 and TRBJ2-7; tentative D call: TRBD1 (5 bases). The DNA for the CDR3 is TGTGCCAGCAGTTTAACTTCCGCAGGGTCCCCCTACGAGCAGTACTTC. Amino acid sequence: CASSLTSAGSPYEQYF.